These 27 T cell receptor beta chains originate from one sample sequenced in a study of cytomegalovirus exposure and HLA in healthy donors. 60 Vbeta and 13 Jbeta primers were used in PCR. Repertoires were generated with immunoSEQ multiplex PCR, while TCRdb's copy carries only in-frame clones and drops some. The repertoire has 150,000 to 200,000 clones, 77% of them found once; the top ten carry roughly 1.4%. The sample taken for sequencing was PBMCs. The receptors here all came from a woman in her 30s in good health and CMV-seropositive.

This clone was counted a few times. This chain connects TRBV7-2 to TRBJ2-7, with D perhaps TRBD1 (5 bases). Trimming took off 5 bases at V and 7 bases at J, with 15 bases between the two ends. There are 13 residues in the CDR3. Germline V CDR1 and CDR2: SGHTA, FQGNSA. The chain's CDR3 is CASSLQPKGEQYF. The CDR3 DNA follows: TGTGCCAGCAGCCTCCAACCGAAGGGGGAGCAGTACTTC.

The genes are TRBV15 and TRBJ1-4, with D uncertain. There are 12 residues in the CDR3. Between the trimmed V and J ends, which lost 4 bases and 10 bases, there was a span of 10 bases. CDR1 is LNHNV, CDR2 YYDKDF, per germline (reference sequence). CDR3 in amino acids: CATSIAGVKLFF. The DNA for the CDR3 is TGTGCCACCAGCATCGCCGGTGTAAAACTGTTTTTT.

The rearrangement joins TRBV20-1 to TRBJ1-1; D ambiguous. Germline V gene sequence: CDR1 DFQATT, CDR2 SNEGSKA (reference sequence). This CDR3 is 11 amino acids long. The germline V and J ends were trimmed by 3 bases and 3 bases, with 5 bases remaining between them. This chain's CDR3 is CSASPDTEAFF. The CDR3 DNA follows: TGCAGTGCTAGCCCAGACACTGAAGCTTTCTTT.

This chain connects TRBV6-6 to TRBJ2-7, with TRBD1 matching 7 bases. Germline V gives CDR1 MNHNY, CDR2 SVGAGI (reference sequence). CDR3 size: 14 residues. The V and J ends lost 5 bases and 4 bases, in that order; junction bases with no gene match: 8. This CDR3 reads CASSGSGQTYEQYF. The CDR3 bases are TGTGCCAGCAGTGGATCGGGACAGACTTACGAGCAGTACTTC.

This clone was seen more than once but under ten times. This chain links TRBV5-1 with TRBJ2-3, with D possibly matching TRBD2 (5 bases). V lost 4 bases, J lost 0 bases, and 12 bases lay in between. The CDR3 spans 15 residues. CDR1 is SGHRS, CDR2 YFSETQ, per germline. CDR3 protein: CASSPRAASTDTQYF. The CDR3 coding sequence is TGCGCCAGCAGCCCGCGGGCAGCTAGCACAGATACGCAGTATTTT.

The rearrangement joins TRBV28 to TRBJ1-1; no firm D call. The CDR3 length is 15 residues. Trimming removed 4 bases at V and 2 bases at J, with 14 bases between. From germline, CDR1 is MDHEN and CDR2 SYDVKM. In DNA, the CDR3 is TGTGCCAGCAGTTCTCGACAAGCCATTAACACTGAAGCTTTCTTT. It codes for CASSSRQAINTEAFF.

V and J are TRBV9 and TRBJ2-3, with 15 bases lining up with TRBD2. The CDR3 extends over 18 amino acids. Germline loops: CDR1 SGDLS, CDR2 YYNGEE. J gave up 5 bases and V 2 bases, and 9 bases lay outside the gene matches. Written as DNA, the CDR3 is TGTGCCAGCAGCGTCGCTCCGGGACTAGCGGGAGGAAGAGATACGCAGTATTTT. Residues: CASSVAPGLAGGRDTQYF.

To note about this clone: Other DNA sequences within the sample encode an identical CDR3. This sequence joins TRBV28 and TRBJ2-1, with D possibly matching TRBD1 (6 bases). Germline CDR1 and CDR2: MDHEN and SYDVKM. V dropped 2 bases and J dropped 0 bases, with 8 bases sitting between them. CDR3 length: 15 amino acids. The CDR3 DNA sequence: TGTGCCAGCAGTTTAAGGGACACCTCCTACAATGAGCAGTTCTTC. Residues: CASSLRDTSYNEQFF. Full variable domain (missing parts from reference TRBV28 and TRBJ2-1): DVKVTQSSRYLVKRTGEKVFLECVQDMDHENMFWYRQDPGLGLRLIYFSYDVKMKEKGDIPEGYSVSREKKERFSLILESASTNQTSMYLCASSLRDTSYNEQFFGPGTRLTVL.

The V gene is TRBV10-3, the J gene TRBJ1-3; unclear D gene. Germline V gene data show CDR1 as ENHRY and CDR2 as SYGVKD. V was trimmed by 0 bases and J by 4 bases, leaving 4 bases between them. The CDR3 has 13 amino acids. The CDR3 DNA reads as TGTGCCATCAGTGAGTCGGCCGGAAACACCATATATTTT. As protein: CAISESAGNTIYF.

The rearrangement joins TRBV23-1 to TRBJ1-2; D gene ambiguous. TRBV23-1 is designated an ORF whose function remains uncertain. The CDR3 is made up of 14 amino acids. V lost 0 bases and J 1 base, leaving 6 bases between the germline ends. The CDR3 DNA is TGCGCCAGCAGTCAATCCGGGTATAACTATGGCTACACCTTC. Translated: CASSQSGYNYGYTF.

The genes are TRBV29-1 and TRBJ2-7; 10 bases are a match to TRBD2. The CDR3 runs to 14 residues. Unmatched junction bases numbered 6, after V lost 6 bases and J lost 1 base. CDR1 SQVTM and CDR2 ANQGSEA come from the germline V gene. The CDR3 protein is CSVLRTSGSYEQYF. As DNA, the CDR3 is TGCAGCGTCCTACGGACTAGCGGTTCCTACGAGCAGTACTTC.

This clone occurred a few times. The chain is built from TRBV2 and TRBJ1-2; 9 bases fit TRBD1. V lost 8 bases, J lost 9 bases, and 10 bases stayed unmatched. This CDR3 is 13 amino acids long. Germline values: CDR1 SNHLY, CDR2 FYNNEI. CDR3 in amino acids: CASLGQGINRYTF. In DNA form, the CDR3 reads TGTGCCAGCCTCGGACAGGGGATAAATCGCTACACCTTC.

V is TRBV20-1 and J is TRBJ2-1; the D gene is possibly TRBD2 (6 bases). Germline V CDR1 and CDR2: DFQATT, SNEGSKA (reference sequence). Trimming left V 6 bases short and J 9 bases short, with 12 bases between. This CDR3 spans 11 amino acids. The CDR3 region has the DNA TGCAGTGCGGAGGGACGGGGTGAGCAGTTCTTC. As protein: CSAEGRGEQFF.

CDR3 protein: CASTPPGASGRGEQYF. CDR3 sequence (DNA): TGTGCCAGCACCCCCCCGGGGGCTAGCGGGAGGGGCGAGCAGTACTTC. The chain joins TRBV2 to TRBJ2-7; 12 nucleotides agree with TRBD2. This CDR3 contains 16 residues. The V segment lost 7 bases and the J segment 6 bases; nucleotides outside the gene matches: 13. Germline CDR1 is SNHLY and CDR2 is FYNNEI.

V gene TRBV7-6 combines with J gene TRBJ1-4, with D uncertain. CDR1 and CDR2 (germline): SGHVS, FNYEAQ. This CDR3 contains 15 residues. V was shortened by 5 bases and J by 2 bases, with 12 bases between the two germline ends. The CDR3 spells CASSLMTGTNEKLFF. In DNA, the CDR3 is TGTGCCAGCAGCCTCATGACGGGGACTAATGAAAAACTGTTTTTT.

J is TRBJ2-7 and V is TRBV6-6; TRBD1 matches at 8 bases. Per germline, CDR1 MNHNY and CDR2 SVGAGI (reference sequence). Germline trimming cut 7 bases from V and 0 bases from J; bases unmatched to any gene: 11. The CDR3 sequence is 16 residues long. The CDR3 DNA reads TGTGCCAGCAACTTGGGGCAGGGGGCTCTCTCCTACGAGCAGTACTTC. Residues: CASNLGQGALSYEQYF.

This chain joins TRBV5-3 and TRBJ1-2, with D possibly matching TRBD1 (6 bases). TRBV5-3 is an ORF for which the function is uncertain. The CDR3 has 14 residues. The V end lost 4 bases, the J end lost 7 bases, and 17 bases lay between the germline ends. CDR3 nucleotide sequence: TGTGCCAGAAGCGTTCGGACAGCCACGAGTGGCTACACCTTC. Residues: CARSVRTATSGYTF.

This clone was detected a few times. V and J are TRBV29-1 and TRBJ1-5; D not resolved. The V end was cut by 4 bases, the J end by 0 bases, with 4 bases between. The CDR3 is 12 residues long. Per the germline V gene, CDR1 is SQVTM and CDR2 is ANQGSEA. The CDR3 spells CSVAGSNQPQHF. CDR3 bases: TGCAGCGTTGCAGGTAGCAATCAGCCCCAGCATTTT.

This clone has just one count. This chain joins TRBV4-1 and TRBJ2-7, with 15 bases identical to TRBD2. Germline CDR1 is MGHRA and CDR2 is YSYEKL. The trim removed 4 bases at V and 1 base at J, leaving 11 bases unmatched. This CDR3 has 19 amino acids. CDR3 DNA: TGCGCCAGCAGCCCGACGCTTACCGGGACTAGCGGGGGGTCCTACGAGCAGTACTTC. It codes for CASSPTLTGTSGGSYEQYF.

V usage is TRBV27 and J usage is TRBJ2-3, with TRBD2 matching over 8 bases. There are 15 residues in the CDR3. Losses at the gene ends were 7 bases for V and 3 bases for J; bases not matched to a gene: 9. Germline values: CDR1 MNHEY, CDR2 SMNVEV (reference sequence). CDR3 sequence: CASTAGGGSTDTQYF. CDR3 sequence (DNA): TGTGCCAGCACCGCGGGAGGAGGTAGTACAGATACGCAGTATTTT.

This chain uses TRBV12-2 with TRBJ2-5; no DNA check was done on the table's D call, TRBD2. TRBV12-2 is a pseudogene segment. The CDR3 consists of 15 residues. This CDR3 reads CASRLRTSGRETQYF. Written as DNA, the CDR3 is TGTGCAAGTCGCTTACGGACTAGCGGGAGAGAGACCCAGTACTTC.

The CDR3: CASSLLAGVLSYNEQFF. The CDR3 DNA sequence: TGCGCCAGCAGCTTGCTAGCGGGAGTCCTCTCCTACAATGAGCAGTTCTTC. The chain joins TRBV5-1 to TRBJ2-1, with 10 positions matching TRBD2. Losses at the gene ends were 1 base for V and 0 bases for J; bases not matched to a gene: 4. The CDR3 contains 17 residues. The V gene's germline CDR1 is SGHRS and CDR2 YFSETQ.

This sequence joins TRBV6-5 and TRBJ2-1, with 8 bases lining up with TRBD1. This CDR3 is 15 amino acids long. Germline V gene sequence: CDR1 MNHEY, CDR2 SVGAGI. V shed 7 bases and J 7 bases; nucleotides not matched to a gene: 12. The CDR3 loop reads CASTGPTGDVNEQFF. CDR3 bases: TGTGCCAGCACGGGCCCGACAGGGGACGTAAATGAGCAGTTCTTC.

The genes are TRBV2 and TRBJ1-4, with no clear D. Germline loops: CDR1 SNHLY, CDR2 FYNNEI. There are 13 residues in the CDR3. Trimming left V 5 bases short and J 5 bases short, with 9 bases between. In nucleotides, the CDR3 is TGTGCCAGCAGTTACCTCAGGAATGAAAAACTGTTTTTT. Amino acid sequence: CASSYLRNEKLFF.

The rearrangement uses TRBV27 and TRBJ2-5, with 7 bases aligning to TRBD1. The CDR3 runs to 14 residues. Trimming removed 2 bases from V and 5 bases from J; junction bases left unmatched: 5. Germline-derived CDR1 and CDR2 are MNHEY and SMNVEV (reference sequence). DNA of the CDR3: TGTGCCAGCAGTTTAGACAGGGTTTCGGAGACCCAGTACTTC. The encoded protein is CASSLDRVSETQYF.

The chain joins TRBV5-1 to TRBJ2-7; 7 nucleotides match TRBD1. CDR3 length: 13 amino acids. Germline loops: CDR1 SGHRS, CDR2 YFSETQ. The ends lost 4 bases at V and 3 bases at J; junction bases unmatched: 4. The CDR3 loop reads CASSRDRGYEQYF. Here the CDR3 DNA reads TGCGCCAGCAGCAGGGACAGAGGCTACGAGCAGTACTTC.

Worth noting for this clone: Other DNA sequences of this sample code for an identical CDR3. J is TRBJ2-5 and V is TRBV5-1; 7 nucleotides match TRBD1. Germline V lookup: CDR1 SGHRS, CDR2 YFSETQ. V was clipped by 0 bases and J by 5 bases; unmatched bases: 4. The CDR3 is 14 amino acids. The CDR3 loop is CASSLGQGRETQYF. The CDR3 nucleotides read TGCGCCAGCAGCTTGGGACAGGGAAGGGAGACCCAGTACTTC.